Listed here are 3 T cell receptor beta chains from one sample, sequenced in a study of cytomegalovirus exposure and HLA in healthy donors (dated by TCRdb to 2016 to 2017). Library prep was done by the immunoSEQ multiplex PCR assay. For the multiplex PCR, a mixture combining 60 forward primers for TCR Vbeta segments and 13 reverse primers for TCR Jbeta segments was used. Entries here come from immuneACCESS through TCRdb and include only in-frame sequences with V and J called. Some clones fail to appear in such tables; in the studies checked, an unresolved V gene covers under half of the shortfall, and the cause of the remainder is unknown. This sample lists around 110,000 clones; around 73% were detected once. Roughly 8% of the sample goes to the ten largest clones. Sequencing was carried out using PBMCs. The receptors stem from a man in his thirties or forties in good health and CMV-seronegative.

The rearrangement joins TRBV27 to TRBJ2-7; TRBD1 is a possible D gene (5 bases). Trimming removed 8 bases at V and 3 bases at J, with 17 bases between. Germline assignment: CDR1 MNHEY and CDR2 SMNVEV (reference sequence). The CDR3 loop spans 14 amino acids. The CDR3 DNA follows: TGTGCCAGCCGATTCCAGGGCCCCGGCTACGAGCAGTACTTC. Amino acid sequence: CASRFQGPGYEQYF.

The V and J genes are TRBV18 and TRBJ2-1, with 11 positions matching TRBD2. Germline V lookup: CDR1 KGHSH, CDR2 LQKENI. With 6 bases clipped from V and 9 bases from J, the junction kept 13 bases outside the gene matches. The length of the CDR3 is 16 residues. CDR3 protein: CASSPTSGTLKSEQFF. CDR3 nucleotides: TGTGCCAGCTCCCCGACTAGCGGGACCCTCAAGAGTGAGCAGTTCTTC.

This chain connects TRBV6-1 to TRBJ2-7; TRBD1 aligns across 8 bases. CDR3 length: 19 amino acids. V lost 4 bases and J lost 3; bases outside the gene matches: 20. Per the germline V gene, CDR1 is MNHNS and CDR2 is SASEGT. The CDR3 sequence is CASSVGRRGQGVKDYEQYF. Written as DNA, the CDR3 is TGTGCCAGCAGTGTGGGTAGAAGAGGACAGGGAGTTAAGGACTACGAGCAGTACTTC.